The text below deals with one T cell receptor beta chain. An end of the junction does not agree with germline; a read error may underlie this. These data come from a study of blood T cell repertoires in COVID-19. Overall study: Donors in the United States, Italy and Spain gave samples during acute or convalescent COVID-19. Sample material is recorded as cDNA or gDNA derived from T cells, B-cell-depleted T cells, or PBMCs.

In the original analysis: Amplified reference gene primers provided the basis for estimating nucleated cell counts. Repertoires were generated with immunoSEQ multiplex PCR, while TCRdb's copy carries only in-frame clones and drops some. V and J calls and clone size come straight from that table; D and trimming were deduced from the DNA. The profile covers around 72,000 clones, with about 80% appearing a single time and about 19% taken by the ten largest. The germline V gene has CDR1 LGHDT and CDR2 YNNKEL (reference sequence). The CDR3 covers 11 residues. Source material: peripheral blood. The sequence came from a human donor in a cohort sampled during active COVID-19. The genes are TRBV3-1 (or the pseudogene TRBV3-2) and TRBJ2-3, with TRBD1 identical over 8 bases. The CDR3 spells CASSQGTGASF. In nucleotides, the CDR3 is TGTGCCAGCAGCCAGGGGACAGGAGCCTCTTTT.